This TCR beta chain was sequenced for a study of blood T cell repertoires in COVID-19. Study summary: Sites across the United States, Italy and Spain contributed samples from acute and convalescent COVID-19. Sources were T cells, B-cell-depleted T cells, or PBMCs; the material itself was cDNA or gDNA.

This clone appeared a single time. The table came from immunoSEQ multiplex PCR; TCRdb's copy has only in-frame clones and leaves some out. The sample holds roughly 300,000 clones; 65% to 90% are singletons and the top ten take around 4%. Categorization into cohorts depended on clinical history that participants reported. Looked up from germline, CDR1 is SGHDN and CDR2 is FVKESK. V shed 0 bases and J 6 bases; nucleotides not matched to a gene: 10. The CDR3 runs 18 residues. The source material was PBMCs or T cells enriched from blood (not recorded which). The TCR sequence derives from a woman between 40 and 55 years old with acute COVID-19. V usage is TRBV14 and J usage is TRBJ2-7, with 14 bases lining up with TRBD2. In DNA form, the CDR3 reads TGTGCCAGCAGCCAAGATTTGGGACTAGCGGGAGTCCCTTTCGAGCAGTACTTC. It codes for CASSQDLGLAGVPFEQYF.